One and the same sample provided the 30 T cell receptor beta chains below, sequenced in a study of blood T cell repertoires in COVID-19. Clones were sequenced by immunoSEQ multiplex PCR, and TCRdb holds only the in-frame ones, with some missing. Counted here are hundreds of thousands of clones, about 86% occurring once; the ten biggest clones make up roughly 5.8%. The source material was peripheral blood. The receptors stem from a man older than 75 with acute or convalescent COVID-19.

J is TRBJ1-4 and V is TRBV5-1; TRBD1 aligns across 7 bases. CDR3 length: 13 residues. Germline V lookup: CDR1 SGHRS, CDR2 YFSETQ. The V segment lost 4 bases and the J segment 8 bases; nucleotides outside the gene matches: 5. The CDR3 coding sequence is TGCGCCAGCAGCCCGCAGGGGGGAGAAAAACTGTTTTTT. Its protein product is CASSPQGGEKLFF.

This chain connects TRBV14 to TRBJ1-5, with no clear D. The germline V gene has CDR1 SGHDN and CDR2 FVKESK. This CDR3 has 14 residues. Trimming took 4 bases from V and 5 from J, leaving 12 bases between them. CDR3 residues: CASSPSGRDQPQHF. DNA of the CDR3: TGTGCCAGCAGCCCCTCGGGGAGAGATCAGCCCCAGCATTTT. Drawing the rest from reference TRBV14 and TRBJ1-5, the complete variable domain is EAGVTQFPSHSVIEKGQTVTLRCDPISGHDNLYWYRRVMGKEIKFLLHFVKESKQDESGMPNNRFLAERTGGTYSTLKVQPAELEDSGVYFCASSPSGRDQPQHFGDGTRLSIL.

This clone was counted only a few times. The J gene is TRBJ2-7, the V gene TRBV6-5, with D maybe TRBD1 (6 bases). With 2 bases removed from V and 4 bases from J, the gap between germline ends came to 18 bases. The CDR3 totals 16 residues. From germline, CDR1 is MNHEY and CDR2 SVGAGI. CDR3 residues: CASSYDRRSLLYEQYF. In DNA, the CDR3 is TGTGCCAGCAGTTACGACAGGAGATCCCTGTTGTACGAGCAGTACTTC.

This clone was seen a single time. V and J are TRBV5-5 and TRBJ2-5; 8 positions agree with TRBD2. The CDR3 runs to 15 residues. The ends lost 3 bases at V and 4 bases at J; junction bases unmatched: 8. The germline V gene encodes CDR1 SGHKS and CDR2 YYEKEE (reference sequence). CDR3 in amino acids: CASSSSGGPLETQYF. CDR3 nucleotides: TGTGCCAGCAGCTCTTCGGGGGGGCCCTTAGAGACCCAGTACTTC. The variable domain in full, with the rest retrieved from reference TRBV5-5 and TRBJ2-5, is DAGVTQSPTHLIKTRGQQVTLRCSPISGHKSVSWYQQVLGQGPQFIFQYYEKEERGRGNFPDRFSARQFPNYSSELNVNALLLGDSALYLCASSSSGGPLETQYFGPGTRLLVL.

The sample holds one count of this clone. V and J are TRBV30 and TRBJ2-3; D is possibly TRBD2 (6 bases). The CDR3 has 11 residues. CDR1 GTSNPN and CDR2 SVGIG come from the germline V gene (reference sequence). CDR3 bases: TGTGCTCTGGAGGGCCGGAATACGCAGTATTTT. It translates to CALEGRNTQYF.

This clone appeared a few times. The J gene is TRBJ1-2, the V gene TRBV28; TRBD1 matches 11 bases. Trimming took 2 bases from V and 8 from J; bases not matched to a gene: 7. CDR3 length: 15 residues. Germline assignment: CDR1 MDHEN and CDR2 SYDVKM. The CDR3 DNA sequence: TGTGCCAGCAGTTTAGTCTGGGGACAGGGGGACGGCTACACCTTC. The encoded protein is CASSLVWGQGDGYTF.

Remarks on this clone: Other nucleotide sequences from this sample produce the same CDR3. This chain joins TRBV3-1 (or the pseudogene TRBV3-2) and TRBJ2-3; D is undetermined. Looked up from germline, CDR1 is LGHDT and CDR2 is YNNKEL (reference sequence). The V end was cut by 2 bases, the J end by 1 base, with 4 bases between. The CDR3 loop spans 13 amino acids. The CDR3 nucleotides are TGTGCCAGCAGCCAACGGGGCACAGATACGCAGTATTTT. This sequence encodes CASSQRGTDTQYF.

This clone was seen only a few times. The rearrangement uses TRBV2 and TRBJ2-2, with 8 bases identical to TRBD1. J gave up 5 bases and V 6 bases, and 8 bases lay outside the gene matches. CDR3 size: 15 residues. Germline V gene sequence: CDR1 SNHLY, CDR2 FYNNEI. CDR3 in DNA: TGTGCCAGCAGCCCCGGACAGGGTGGAACCGGGGAGCTGTTTTTT. This encodes CASSPGQGGTGELFF.

V usage is TRBV6-1 and J usage is TRBJ1-5, with TRBD1 matching 7 bases. This CDR3 has 15 residues. Germline trimming cut 3 bases from V and 0 bases from J; bases unmatched to any gene: 2. Germline V gene lookup returns CDR1 MNHNS and CDR2 SASEGT. The CDR3 bases are TGTGCCAGCAGTGAGACAGGGTATAGCAATCAGCCCCAGCATTTT. Residues: CASSETGYSNQPQHF.

The rearrangement uses TRBV5-4 and TRBJ2-7; the match to TRBD1 covers 7 bases. The germline V gene has CDR1 SGHNT and CDR2 YYREEE (reference sequence). With V trimmed by 6 bases and J by 3 bases, 9 bases remained unmatched. The CDR3 totals 14 residues. The CDR3 region has the DNA TGTGCCAGCACCAAGCTAGGGACAGACTACGAGCAGTACTTC. Encoded protein: CASTKLGTDYEQYF.

V usage is TRBV11-2 and J usage is TRBJ2-1, with no clear D. This CDR3 contains 15 residues. Germline V gene sequence: CDR1 SGHAT, CDR2 FQNNGV. Trimming shortened V by 5 bases and J by 4 bases, and 15 bases separated the two germline ends. The DNA of the CDR3 is TGTGCCAGCAGCCCCCCTAGAGCGCTTTACAATGAGCAGTTCTTC. Encoded protein: CASSPPRALYNEQFF.

V and J are TRBV6-5 and TRBJ2-1; TRBD2 matches 9 bases. This CDR3 has 15 residues. The germline V gene has CDR1 MNHEY and CDR2 SVGAGI. The trim removed 6 bases at V and 3 bases at J, leaving 6 bases unmatched. This CDR3 reads CASRGLRGGYNEQFF. The CDR3 bases are TGTGCCAGCAGGGGGCTGCGGGGGGGCTACAATGAGCAGTTCTTC.

The V call is TRBV5-6, the J call TRBJ2-3, with D maybe TRBD1 (6 bases). V shed 4 bases and J shed 11 bases, with 14 bases lying between them. The CDR3 spans 12 residues. Looked up from germline, CDR1 is SGHDT and CDR2 is YYEEEE. CDR3 sequence: CASSLSGVGQYF. DNA of the CDR3: TGTGCCAGCAGCCTGTCAGGGGTGGGGCAGTATTTT.

The chain has TRBV7-9 and TRBJ2-7; the D gene is possibly TRBD1 (7 bases). Germline V gene lookup returns CDR1 SEHNR and CDR2 FQNEAQ (reference sequence). The V end was cut by 1 base, the J end by 3 bases, with 13 bases between. The CDR3 has 15 residues. The CDR3 sequence is CASSLGSGGFYEQYF. The CDR3 DNA reads as TGTGCCAGCAGCTTAGGGTCAGGGGGGTTCTACGAGCAGTACTTC.

This clone showed up just a few times. DNA for the CDR3: TGTGCCATCACCCCTGGGGGCTCAACGAACACTGAAGCTTTCTTT. Translated: CAITPGGSTNTEAFF. The V gene is TRBV10-3, the J gene TRBJ1-1; possibly TRBD1 for D (6 bases). Germline V gene sequence: CDR1 ENHRY, CDR2 SYGVKD. CDR3 size: 15 residues. V shed 7 bases and J shed 1 base, with 16 bases lying between them.

The chain links TRBV3-1 (or the pseudogene TRBV3-2) to TRBJ1-6; D gene uncertain. Germline CDR1 and CDR2: LGHDT and YNNKEL (reference sequence). This CDR3 comprises 15 residues. V was clipped by 0 bases and J by 11 bases, with 14 bases between them. Here the CDR3 reads CASSQEGSGPPPLHF. The CDR3 DNA sequence: TGTGCCAGCAGCCAAGAAGGCTCTGGGCCGCCACCCCTCCACTTT.

The chain combines TRBV19 with TRBJ1-5; 11 nucleotides align to TRBD1. V gave up 9 bases and J gave up 2 bases; unmatched junction bases: 9. The V gene's germline CDR1 is LNHDA and CDR2 SQIVND (reference sequence). The CDR3 has 16 residues. For the CDR3, the DNA is TGTGCCAGCCAGGACAGGGGGCTATTTGGCAATCAGCCCCAGCATTTT. It yields the protein CASQDRGLFGNQPQHF.

This clone is a singleton in its sample. The J gene is TRBJ1-1, the V gene TRBV6-5, with no clear D. There are 13 residues in the CDR3. Per germline, CDR1 MNHEY and CDR2 SVGAGI. V lost 8 bases and J lost 5, with 15 bases in between. The CDR3 nucleotides read TGTGCCAGCGTTTTGGAGGGAGGGACTGAAGCTTTCTTT. It yields the protein CASVLEGGTEAFF.

A remark on this clone: The sample contains more than one DNA sequence encoding this CDR3. J is TRBJ2-7 and V is TRBV18; weak D call: TRBD1 (6 bases). The ends were cut back, 4 bases at V and 4 bases at J, with 8 bases in the middle. This CDR3 is built from 12 residues. CDR1 and CDR2 from the germline V gene are KGHSH and LQKENI. CDR3 in amino acids: CASSQQGYEQYF. DNA for the CDR3: TGTGCCAGCTCACAACAGGGATACGAGCAGTACTTC.

This chain uses TRBV4-2 with TRBJ2-7; D perhaps matches TRBD1 (5 bases). V dropped 1 base and J dropped 6 bases, with 10 bases sitting between them. CDR1 and CDR2 from the germline V gene are LGHNA and YNFKEQ. CDR3 size: 13 residues. The CDR3 region is CASSQGAGSEQYF. The CDR3 DNA sequence: TGTGCCAGCAGCCAAGGGGCAGGGTCCGAGCAGTACTTC.

The V call is TRBV6-5, the J call TRBJ1-1, with TRBD1 identical over 7 bases. V lost 2 bases to trimming and J lost 5 bases; unmatched junction nucleotides: 5. The CDR3 is made up of 14 amino acids. Germline V gene data show CDR1 as MNHEY and CDR2 as SVGAGI. The CDR3 loop is CASSYRQGGTEAFF. As DNA, the CDR3 is TGTGCCAGCAGTTACCGACAGGGAGGAACTGAAGCTTTCTTT.

The chain uses TRBV27 and TRBJ2-7; tentatively, D is TRBD1 (6 bases). The CDR3 contains 14 residues. Trimming took off 7 bases at V and 3 bases at J, with 16 bases between the two ends. Germline loops: CDR1 MNHEY, CDR2 SMNVEV (reference sequence). CDR3 DNA sequence: TGTGCCAGCAAGTCGACAGGACTTTTCTACGAGCAGTACTTC. Translating gives CASKSTGLFYEQYF.

This clone has more than one count but fewer than ten. The rearrangement uses TRBV28 and TRBJ1-1, with 7 bases that match TRBD1. The CDR3 spans 14 residues. The junction had 5 bases not matched to a gene; V was cut back by 6 bases and J by 1 base. The germline CDR1 and CDR2 sequences are MDHEN and SYDVKM. The CDR3 nucleotides are TGTGCCAGCAGCGCGGGACAGCGGAACACTGAAGCTTTCTTT. Encoded protein: CASSAGQRNTEAFF.

The chain couples TRBV19 to TRBJ1-3; the D is unclear. This CDR3 contains 18 residues. Germline V gene data show CDR1 as LNHDA and CDR2 as SQIVND (reference sequence). V dropped 3 bases and J dropped 0 bases, with 18 bases sitting between them. The CDR3 nucleotides are TGTGCCAGTAGTATCGCTGGAGTAGGGAGTCACTCTGGAAACACCATATATTTT. Translation gives CASSIAGVGSHSGNTIYF.

The chain uses TRBV6-5 and TRBJ2-2; possible D gene TRBD1, 5 bases. Germline values: CDR1 MNHEY, CDR2 SVGAGI. The CDR3 runs to 13 residues. V was clipped by 5 bases and J by 7 bases, with 11 bases between them. CDR3 sequence reads: CASSTDSVGELFF. The CDR3 nucleotides are TGTGCCAGCAGTACAGACAGCGTCGGGGAGCTGTTTTTT.

The rearrangement uses TRBV12-5 and TRBJ2-2; 11 bases align to TRBD2. The germline V gene encodes CDR1 LGHNT and CDR2 FRNRAP. Trimming took 0 bases from V and 4 from J; bases not matched to a gene: 4. CDR3 length equals 17 residues. CDR3: CASGLVLAGGGTGELFF. CDR3 sequence (DNA): TGTGCTAGTGGTTTGGTCCTAGCGGGAGGAGGCACCGGGGAGCTGTTTTTT. The complete variable domain, with remaining parts taken from reference TRBV12-5 and TRBJ2-2, reads DARVTQTPRHKVTEMGQEVTMRCQPILGHNTVFWYRQTMMQGLELLAYFRNRAPLDDSGMPKDRFSAEMPDATLATLKIQPSEPRDSAVYFCASGLVLAGGGTGELFFGEGSRLTVL.

This rearrangement joins TRBV12-3 or TRBV12-4 to TRBJ2-7, with D maybe TRBD1 (5 bases). Trimming shortened V by 5 bases and J by 2 bases, and 7 bases separated the two germline ends. The CDR3 has 12 amino acids. DNA for the CDR3: TGTGCCAGCAGTCTACAGGCCTACGAGCAGTACTTC. The encoded protein is CASSLQAYEQYF.

V and J are TRBV24-1 and TRBJ2-3; 9 bases are a match to TRBD1. CDR1 and CDR2 from the germline V gene are KGHDR and SFDVKD. V dropped 5 bases and J dropped 0; count of bases not matched to a gene: 8. This CDR3 has 17 amino acids. The CDR3 region has the DNA TGTGCCACCAGTGGGGGACAGGGATACACTAGCACAGATACGCAGTATTTT. It translates to CATSGGQGYTSTDTQYF.

This sequence joins TRBV6-1 and TRBJ2-5; a possible D gene is TRBD2 (7 bases). The CDR3 length is 14 residues. Germline CDR1 MNHNS, CDR2 SASEGT. V lost 2 bases and J lost 4, with 11 bases in between. The CDR3 DNA is TGTGCCAGCAGTGAAAGAGGGGGGGCAGAGACCCAGTACTTC. Its translation is CASSERGGAETQYF.

This clone was observed a single time. The chain joins TRBV7-9 to TRBJ1-4, with 8 bases that match TRBD1. CDR3 length: 14 amino acids. V trimming: 8 bases; J trimming: 6 bases; junction bases outside the gene matches: 8. The germline V gene has CDR1 SEHNR and CDR2 FQNEAQ (reference sequence). The CDR3 DNA follows: TGTGCCAGCGCCTACACAGGGGGGGATGAAAAACTGTTTTTT. Its protein product is CASAYTGGDEKLFF.